This entry lists 15 T cell receptor beta chains sequenced from one sample in a study of T cell responses to AZD1222 COVID-19 vaccine. The repertoire was sequenced with immunoSEQ multiplex PCR; TCRdb's copy has only in-frame clones and lacks some. The sample records some 90,000 clones, 75% to 90% being singletons. The sequencing used peripheral blood, collected on day 0 of AZD1222 vaccination. These receptors were taken from an adult in good health.

The chain employs TRBV19 and TRBJ2-2; D is unresolved. Germline V CDR1 and CDR2: LNHDA, SQIVND (reference sequence). The CDR3 sequence is 14 residues long. The V end was cut by 7 bases, the J end by 1 base, with 10 bases between. The CDR3 loop is CASKSRMNTGELFF. The CDR3 DNA follows: TGTGCCAGTAAGTCCAGGATGAACACCGGGGAGCTGTTTTTT.

The chain has TRBV2 and TRBJ1-1, with D perhaps TRBD1 (6 bases). This CDR3 spans 14 amino acids. CDR1 and CDR2 from the germline V gene are SNHLY and FYNNEI. The V and J ends lost 3 bases and 4 bases respectively, with 12 bases between them. The CDR3 DNA reads as TGTGCCAGCAGTGATGGGGGCCTGGGCACTGAAGCTTTCTTT. This codes for CASSDGGLGTEAFF.

This chain uses TRBV11-2 with TRBJ1-1, with D perhaps TRBD1 (6 bases). CDR3 size: 13 residues. V dropped 7 bases and J dropped 1 base, with 10 bases sitting between them. Looked up from germline, CDR1 is SGHAT and CDR2 is FQNNGV. The DNA for the CDR3 is TGTGCCAGCAAACTGGGACAGAACACTGAAGCTTTCTTT. Protein: CASKLGQNTEAFF.

This chain joins TRBV9 and TRBJ1-2; 7 bases are shared with TRBD1. In germline, CDR1 is SGDLS, CDR2 YYNGEE. The trim removed 0 bases at V and 4 bases at J, leaving 6 bases unmatched. The CDR3 totals 15 residues. The CDR3 here is CASSVGQGFLYGYTF. CDR3 sequence (DNA): TGTGCCAGCAGCGTAGGACAGGGATTTCTCTATGGCTACACCTTC.

V and J are TRBV5-1 and TRBJ2-3, with 9 positions matching TRBD2. CDR3 length: 20 residues. The trim removed 0 bases at V and 0 bases at J, leaving 14 bases unmatched. CDR1 and CDR2 from the germline V gene are SGHRS and YFSETQ. The CDR3 here is CASSLAGGRALGVSTDTQYF. CDR3 sequence (DNA): TGCGCCAGCAGCTTGGCCGGCGGGAGGGCGTTAGGGGTGAGCACAGATACGCAGTATTTT.

The J gene is TRBJ1-2, the V gene TRBV18; D unclear. Looked up from germline, CDR1 is KGHSH and CDR2 is LQKENI. The germline V and J ends were trimmed by 5 bases and 0 bases, with 16 bases remaining between them. The length of the CDR3 is 16 residues. CDR3 nucleotide sequence: TGTGCCAGCTCAGACACGGAAGGAGCAGCTAACTATGGCTACACCTTC. It yields the protein CASSDTEGAANYGYTF.

This chain joins TRBV7-3 and TRBJ2-3; the match to TRBD1 covers 7 bases. Germline V gene lookup returns CDR1 SGHTA and CDR2 FQGTGA. V lost 5 bases, J lost 1 base, and 9 bases stayed unmatched. This CDR3 has 16 amino acids. CDR3 in DNA: TGTGCCAGCAGCGACAAACGACAGGGAGGCACAGATACGCAGTATTTT. As protein: CASSDKRQGGTDTQYF.

This rearrangement joins TRBV4-3 to TRBJ2-6, with 7 positions matching TRBD2. The V and J ends lost 5 bases and 4 bases, in that order; junction bases with no gene match: 11. CDR1 and CDR2 (germline): LGHNA, YSLEER. This CDR3 has 17 amino acids. The CDR3 DNA follows: TGCGCCAGCAGCTACGGGACTACAACAACAGGGGCCAACGTCCTGACTTTC. It encodes CASSYGTTTTGANVLTF.

The genes are TRBV7-9 and TRBJ2-2; tentative D call: TRBD1 (6 bases). The CDR3 extends over 16 amino acids. Germline CDR1 is SEHNR and CDR2 is FQNEAQ (reference sequence). Trimming removed 5 bases at V and 7 bases at J, with 20 bases between. CDR3 DNA sequence: TGTGCCAGCAGCCCAGACAGGCTCAAGGTTGGCGGGGAGCTGTTTTTT. It translates to CASSPDRLKVGGELFF.

This sequence joins TRBV6-5 and TRBJ1-4; no reliable D call. V was shortened by 6 bases and J by 0 bases, with 11 bases between the two germline ends. The germline V gene has CDR1 MNHEY and CDR2 SVGAGI. The CDR3 sequence is 15 residues long. The chain's CDR3 is CASRPEEATNEKLFF. CDR3 nucleotides: TGTGCCAGCAGACCAGAAGAGGCAACTAATGAAAAACTGTTTTTT.

The chain recombines TRBV5-1 with TRBJ2-7, with 7 nucleotides matching TRBD2. V gave up 5 bases and J gave up 1 base; unmatched junction bases: 6. Per the germline V gene, CDR1 is SGHRS and CDR2 is YFSETQ. The CDR3 loop spans 14 amino acids. As DNA, the CDR3 is TGCGCCAGCAGTGATCGGCGGGAGTCCTACGAGCAGTACTTC. Amino acid sequence: CASSDRRESYEQYF.

This clone was picked up one time. The CDR3 here is CASSIPQAEMITDTQYF. The CDR3 coding sequence is TGTGCCAGTAGTATCCCCCAGGCAGAGATGATCACAGATACGCAGTATTTT. V gene TRBV19 combines with J gene TRBJ2-3; D is undetermined. The CDR3 has 17 amino acids. The V end was cut by 3 bases, the J end by 2 bases, with 18 bases between. Germline V gene sequence: CDR1 LNHDA, CDR2 SQIVND (reference sequence).

In its sample, this clone was seen a few times. The chain employs TRBV18 and TRBJ2-4, with TRBD2 matching 7 bases. Losses at the gene ends were 3 bases for V and 5 bases for J; bases not matched to a gene: 4. Germline V lookup: CDR1 KGHSH, CDR2 LQKENI. The CDR3 is 14 amino acids. The CDR3 region is CASSPGLDENIQYF. The CDR3 bases are TGTGCCAGCTCACCTGGACTAGACGAAAACATTCAGTACTTC.

The chain is built from TRBV5-1 and TRBJ2-5; D might be TRBD2 (6 bases). The CDR3 sequence is 13 residues long. CDR1 SGHRS and CDR2 YFSETQ come from the germline V gene. V shed 3 bases and J shed 7 bases, with 13 bases lying between them. CDR3 loop: CASSSGAVGTQYF. For the CDR3, the DNA is TGCGCCAGCAGCTCGGGAGCCGTCGGGACCCAGTACTTC.

Only a few counts were recorded for this clone. The gene calls are TRBV6-1 and TRBJ2-2; the match to TRBD2 covers 11 bases. Germline V gene lookup returns CDR1 MNHNS and CDR2 SASEGT. This CDR3 spans 18 amino acids. The V segment lost 4 bases and the J segment 4 bases; nucleotides outside the gene matches: 11. The CDR3 region has the DNA TGTGCCAGCAGTGCCTGGAGTAGCGGGAGGGCCGTCACCGGGGAGCTGTTTTTT. Translating gives CASSAWSSGRAVTGELFF.